The present entry profiles one TCR beta chain with its context. The CDR3 is made up of 14 amino acids. Germline V CDR1 and CDR2: LGHDT, YNNKEL (reference sequence). V was clipped by 1 base and J by 7 bases; unmatched bases: 6. Authors' processing steps: Reference gene primer amplification yielded estimated nucleated cell counts. Libraries were prepared by immunoSEQ multiplex PCR; TCRdb keeps only in-frame clonotypes and omits some of them. The V and J calls and the clone size are those of that table, but D and trimming were determined from the DNA. The sample shows fewer than 250,000 clones, more than 85% of them seen only once. The source of the sample is a study of blood T cell repertoires in COVID-19.

V usage is TRBV3-1 (or the pseudogene TRBV3-2) and J usage is TRBJ1-2; 7 bases line up with TRBD1. Sample: peripheral blood. The origin of this receptor is a man aged 25 to 40 with acute or convalescent COVID-19. The CDR3 nucleotides read TGTGCCAGCAGCCAAGGACAGGGTTGGGGTGGCTACACCTTC. Its translation is CASSQGQGWGGYTF.